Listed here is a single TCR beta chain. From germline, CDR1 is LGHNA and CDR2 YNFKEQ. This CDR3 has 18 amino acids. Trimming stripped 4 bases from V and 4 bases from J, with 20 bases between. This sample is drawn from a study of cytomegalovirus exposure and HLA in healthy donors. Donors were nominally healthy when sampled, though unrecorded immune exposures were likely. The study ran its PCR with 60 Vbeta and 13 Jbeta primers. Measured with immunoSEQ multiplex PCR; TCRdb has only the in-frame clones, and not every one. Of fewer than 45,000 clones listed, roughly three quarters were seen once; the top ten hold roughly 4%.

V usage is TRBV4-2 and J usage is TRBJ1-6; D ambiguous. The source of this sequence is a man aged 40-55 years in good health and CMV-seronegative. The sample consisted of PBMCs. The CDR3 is CASSRNPEALLYNSPLHF. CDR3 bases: TGTGCCAGCAGCCGAAACCCGGAGGCACTACTATATAATTCACCCCTCCACTTT.